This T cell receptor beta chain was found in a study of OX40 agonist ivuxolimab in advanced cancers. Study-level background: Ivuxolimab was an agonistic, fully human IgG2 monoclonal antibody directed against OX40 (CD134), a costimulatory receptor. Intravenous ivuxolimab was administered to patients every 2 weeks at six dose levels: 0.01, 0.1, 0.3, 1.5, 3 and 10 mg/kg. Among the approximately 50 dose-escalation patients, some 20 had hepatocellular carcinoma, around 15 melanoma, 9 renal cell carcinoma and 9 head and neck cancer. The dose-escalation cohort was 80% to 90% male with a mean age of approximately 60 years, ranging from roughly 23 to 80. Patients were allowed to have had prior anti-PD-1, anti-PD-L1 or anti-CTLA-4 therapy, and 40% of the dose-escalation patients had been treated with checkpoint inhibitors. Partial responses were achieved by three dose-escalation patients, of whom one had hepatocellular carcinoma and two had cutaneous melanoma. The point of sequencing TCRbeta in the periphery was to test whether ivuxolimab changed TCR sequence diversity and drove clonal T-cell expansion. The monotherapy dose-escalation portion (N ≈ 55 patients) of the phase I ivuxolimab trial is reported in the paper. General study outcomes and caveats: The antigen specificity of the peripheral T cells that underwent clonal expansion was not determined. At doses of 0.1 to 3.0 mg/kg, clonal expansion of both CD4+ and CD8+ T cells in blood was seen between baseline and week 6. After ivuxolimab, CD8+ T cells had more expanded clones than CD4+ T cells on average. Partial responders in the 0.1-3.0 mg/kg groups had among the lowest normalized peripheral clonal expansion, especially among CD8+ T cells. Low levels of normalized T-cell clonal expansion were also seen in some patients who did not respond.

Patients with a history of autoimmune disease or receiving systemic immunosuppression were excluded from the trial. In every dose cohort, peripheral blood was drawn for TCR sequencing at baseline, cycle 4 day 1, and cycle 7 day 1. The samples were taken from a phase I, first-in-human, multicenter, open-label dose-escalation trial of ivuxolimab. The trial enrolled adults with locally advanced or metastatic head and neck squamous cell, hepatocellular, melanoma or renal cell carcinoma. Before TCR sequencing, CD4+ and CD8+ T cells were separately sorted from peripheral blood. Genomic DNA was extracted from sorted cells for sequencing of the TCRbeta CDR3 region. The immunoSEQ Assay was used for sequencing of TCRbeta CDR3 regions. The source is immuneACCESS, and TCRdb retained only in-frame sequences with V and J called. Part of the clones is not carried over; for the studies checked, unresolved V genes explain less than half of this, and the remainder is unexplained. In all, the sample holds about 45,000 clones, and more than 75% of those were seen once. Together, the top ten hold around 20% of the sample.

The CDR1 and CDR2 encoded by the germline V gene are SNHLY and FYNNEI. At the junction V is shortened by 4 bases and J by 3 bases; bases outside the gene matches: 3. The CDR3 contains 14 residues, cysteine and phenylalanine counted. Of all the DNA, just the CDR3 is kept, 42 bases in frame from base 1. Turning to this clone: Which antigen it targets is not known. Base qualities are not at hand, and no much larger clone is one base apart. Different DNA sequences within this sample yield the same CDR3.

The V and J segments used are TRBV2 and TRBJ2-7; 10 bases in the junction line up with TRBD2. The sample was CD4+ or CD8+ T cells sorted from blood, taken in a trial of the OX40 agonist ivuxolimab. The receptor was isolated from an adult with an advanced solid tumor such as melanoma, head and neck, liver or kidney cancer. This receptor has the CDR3 CASSGLAGGYEQYF. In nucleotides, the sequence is TGTGCCAGCAGTGGACTAGCGGGTGGCTACGAGCAGTACTTC.